This TCR beta chain was sequenced in a study of T-cell memory formation after mild COVID-19. Germline V gene data show CDR1 as KGHDR and CDR2 as SFDVKD. V was pared by 0 bases and J by 2 bases, with 9 bases of the junction left unmatched. CDR3 length equals 19 residues. Notes on this clonotype: The antigen remains undetermined.

Whole-study results and caveats: Clones from the second wave (peaking day 37) had unconfirmed SARS-CoV-2 specificity. For contracting clones, CD4+ ones sat mainly in CM and EM, CD8+ in EMRA.

Using its own MiXCR run on the 5' RACE reads, TCRdb lists one record per CDR3 protein. The sample lists about 49,000 distinct CDR3 sequences; approximately 7% were seen once. Sequencing used PBMCs or a T cell subset sorted from them (not recorded which). This TCR was recovered from a man between 18 and 29 years old who had mild COVID-19 (a few samples of this study predate the infection). Cell type and time point are not known. The chain combines TRBV24-1 with TRBJ2-5; 12 bases fit TRBD2. As DNA, the CDR3 is TGTGCCACCAGTGATTTGAGACTAGCGGGGGAAACTAGACAAGAGACCCAGTACTTC. Translating it yields CATSDLRLAGETRQETQYF.